A single sample is the source of the 13 T cell receptor beta chains below, sequenced in a study of graft-versus-host responses after intestinal transplantation. Processed graft tissue released its intraepithelial and lamina propria lymphocytes. Sequenced by immunoSEQ multiplex PCR; TCRdb stores in-frame clones only, minus some. The table shows roughly 23,000 clones, with around 78% occurring only once. The sample here was ileum tissue, taken 12 days after intestinal transplant. These receptors originate from a human patient who received an intestinal transplant, so some T cells may come from the graft donor.

The chain links TRBV7-9 to TRBJ2-7, with D uncertain. V was cut by 2 bases and J by 6 bases, with 8 bases left in between. Germline CDR1 and CDR2: SEHNR and FQNEAQ (reference sequence). The CDR3 totals 12 residues. CDR3 loop: CASSLSPGEQYF. The CDR3 DNA reads TGTGCCAGCAGCTTATCCCCCGGCGAGCAGTACTTC.

This sequence joins TRBV6-5 and TRBJ2-3; 12 bases fit TRBD1. The ends lost 4 bases at V and 5 bases at J; junction bases unmatched: 7. CDR1 is MNHEY, CDR2 SVGAGI, per germline. The CDR3 is 16 residues long. In DNA, the CDR3 is TGTGCCAGCAGTTGGGACAGGGGGCGCTCGGAAGATACGCAGTATTTT. Translated, it gives CASSWDRGRSEDTQYF.

Only a few counts were recorded for this clone. The chain links TRBV4-1 to TRBJ1-2; TRBD1 is a possible D gene (6 bases). V lost 2 bases and J 5 bases, leaving 9 bases between the germline ends. There are 13 residues in the CDR3. Germline V gives CDR1 MGHRA, CDR2 YSYEKL. The CDR3 DNA reads TGCGCCAGCAGCCAACCAGGGACATATGGCTACACCTTC. Protein: CASSQPGTYGYTF.

V and J are TRBV11-2 and TRBJ1-2; D is unclear. Germline V lookup: CDR1 SGHAT, CDR2 FQNNGV. The CDR3 runs to 14 residues. Trimming removed 1 base from V and 6 bases from J, with 12 bases in between. This CDR3 is CASSLVGGRDGYTF. The CDR3 DNA reads as TGTGCCAGCAGCTTAGTCGGCGGGCGGGATGGCTACACCTTC.

This chain joins TRBV5-1 and TRBJ2-3; D not certain. CDR3 length: 12 residues. The ends were cut back, 4 bases at V and 1 base at J, with 4 bases in the middle. The germline V gene has CDR1 SGHRS and CDR2 YFSETQ. CDR3 bases: TGCGCCAGCAGCCCAGGCACAGATACGCAGTATTTT. Residues: CASSPGTDTQYF.

This sequence joins TRBV14 and TRBJ2-7; 8 nucleotides align to TRBD2. CDR3 length: 15 residues. V gave up 0 bases and J gave up 5 bases; unmatched junction bases: 6. Germline CDR1 and CDR2: SGHDN and FVKESK. The CDR3 nucleotides read TGTGCCAGCAGCCAAGAAGCGGGAGAGGTCCACGAGCAGTACTTC. Encoded protein: CASSQEAGEVHEQYF.

This clone has just a few counts. CDR3 DNA sequence: TGCGCCAGCAGCCTCCGCGCAGGGGGCTCCTACGAGCAGTACTTC. It specifies CASSLRAGGSYEQYF. The chain combines TRBV4-1 with TRBJ2-7; 7 bases match TRBD1. After removal of 4 bases from V and 0 bases from J, the junction contained 6 bases not matched to a gene. The germline V gene encodes CDR1 MGHRA and CDR2 YSYEKL. The CDR3 spans 15 residues.

V usage is TRBV27 and J usage is TRBJ2-7, with a weak D call TRBD1 (6 bases). V lost 6 bases, J lost 0 bases, and 9 bases lay in between. The CDR3 loop spans 13 amino acids. Germline CDR1 and CDR2: MNHEY and SMNVEV (reference sequence). For the CDR3, the DNA is TGTGCCAGCAGGCAGGACAGCTCCTACGAGCAGTACTTC. It yields the protein CASRQDSSYEQYF.

The gene calls are TRBV5-1 and TRBJ2-1; possibly TRBD2 for D (5 bases). Germline V gene lookup returns CDR1 SGHRS and CDR2 YFSETQ. This CDR3 spans 21 amino acids. The V gene lost 2 bases and the J gene lost 0 bases, with 27 bases spanning the gap. The CDR3 DNA sequence: TGCGCCAGCAGCTTCCCGGGTAGCCCCAAACAGACTACAAGCTCCTACAATGAGCAGTTCTTC. Protein: CASSFPGSPKQTTSSYNEQFF.

The chain joins TRBV19 to TRBJ2-5; the match to TRBD1 covers 7 bases. The CDR3 consists of 15 residues. Trimming removed 5 bases from V and 0 bases from J; junction bases left unmatched: 6. The germline V gene encodes CDR1 LNHDA and CDR2 SQIVND (reference sequence). The CDR3 loop reads CASSVQGLDQETQYF. The CDR3, as DNA: TGTGCCAGTAGTGTACAGGGGCTGGACCAAGAGACCCAGTACTTC.

V usage is TRBV6-6 and J usage is TRBJ2-7, with 9 positions matching TRBD1. Germline loops: CDR1 MNHNY, CDR2 SVGAGI (reference sequence). With 9 bases clipped from V and 5 bases from J, the junction kept 8 bases outside the gene matches. This CDR3 is built from 13 residues. DNA of the CDR3: TGTGCCAGTACTGGACAGGGGATCAACGAGCAGTACTTC. As protein: CASTGQGINEQYF.

This clone has only one observation. The chain is built from TRBV7-8 and TRBJ2-2; D not resolved. Germline assignment: CDR1 SGHVS and CDR2 FQNEAQ. V lost 5 bases to trimming and J lost 0 bases, with 13 bases between them. The CDR3 is made up of 16 amino acids. In nucleotides, the CDR3 is TGTGCCAGCAGCCCGAAGACTCCCCCGAACACCGGGGAGCTGTTTTTT. Translated: CASSPKTPPNTGELFF.

The chain couples TRBV2 to TRBJ1-2, with a possible D match to TRBD1 (6 bases). V gave up 5 bases and J gave up 4 bases, with 11 bases separating them. The germline V gene encodes CDR1 SNHLY and CDR2 FYNNEI. The CDR3 runs 13 residues. The CDR3 DNA follows: TGTGCCAGCAGTTACGGACAGCCCTATGGCTACACCTTC. Its protein product is CASSYGQPYGYTF.